These T cell receptor beta chains were read from a single sample in a study of blood T cell repertoires in COVID-19. Some clones are missing from TCRdb's copy, which holds only in-frame ones; the method was immunoSEQ multiplex PCR. Of tens of thousands of clones listed, about nine tenths are singletons. The sequenced material came from peripheral blood. These receptors came from a male donor with acute or convalescent COVID-19. The CDR3 runs from the conserved cysteine through the conserved F or W. A D gene is named only where the DNA matches it firmly. Expanded clones are given a class, and other clones once, few, many or no size at all.

J,size,D,V,CDR3,DNA
TRBJ1-2,.,.,TRBV7-9,CASTRRQSYGYTF,TGTGCCAGCACCCGTAGACAGAGCTATGGCTACACCTTC
TRBJ2-3,.,.,TRBV7-2,CASTVAGSTDTQYF,TGTGCCAGCACCGTGGCGGGTAGCACAGATACGCAGTATTTT
TRBJ1-6,.,.,TRBV19,CASSIQTGENSPLHF,TGTGCCAGTAGTATACAGACAGGAGAGAATTCACCCCTCCACTTT
TRBJ1-1,.,.,TRBV10-3,CAISENTGATEAFF,TGTGCCATCAGTGAGAATACAGGAGCCACTGAAGCTTTCTTT
TRBJ1-5,.,.,TRBV29-1,CSVGHRNQPQHF,TGCAGCGTTGGGCACAGGAATCAGCCCCAGCATTTT
TRBJ1-2,.,TRBD1,TRBV6-5,CASSYPRGGGYTF,TGTGCCAGCAGTTACCCGCGAGGGGGCGGCTACACCTTC
TRBJ1-4,.,.,TRBV7-9,CASSKTHGEKLFF,TGTGCCAGCAGCAAAACCCACGGTGAAAAACTGTTTTTT
TRBJ2-2,.,TRBD1,TRBV5-1,CASSPTDRVSTGELFF,TGCGCCAGCAGCCCGACTGACAGGGTATCCACCGGGGAGCTGTTTTTT
TRBJ2-7,.,TRBD2,TRBV27,CASSLGDYSYEQYF,TGTGCCAGCAGCCTTGGGGACTACTCCTACGAGCAGTACTTC
TRBJ2-3,.,.,TRBV5-6,CASSLEAGFTDTQYF,TGTGCCAGCAGCTTGGAAGCAGGGTTCACAGATACGCAGTATTTT
TRBJ2-3,.,.,TRBV5-4,CASSFGSGTDTQYF,TGTGCCAGCAGCTTCGGGAGCGGCACAGATACGCAGTATTTT
TRBJ2-5,few,.,TRBV7-9,CASSPSDSVETQYF,TGTGCCAGCAGCCCGTCCGACTCAGTGGAGACCCAGTACTTC
TRBJ1-2,.,.,TRBV15,CATSRDRGFYGYTF,TGTGCCACCAGCAGAGACAGGGGTTTCTATGGCTACACCTTC
TRBJ1-4,.,.,TRBV18,CASSPPTATNEKLFF,TGTGCCAGCTCACCACCAACTGCAACTAATGAAAAACTGTTTTTT
TRBJ2-5,.,TRBD2,TRBV18,CASSPLSGVGEETQYF,TGTGCCAGCTCACCACTTAGCGGGGTCGGGGAGGAGACCCAGTACTTC
TRBJ2-7,.,.,TRBV5-8,CASSLGAGFGYEQYF,TGTGCCAGCAGCTTGGGGGCAGGGTTTGGATACGAGCAGTACTTC
TRBJ2-1,.,TRBD2,TRBV9,CASSVALAGYNEQFF,TGTGCCAGCAGCGTAGCCCTAGCGGGCTACAATGAGCAGTTCTTC
TRBJ2-3,.,.,TRBV7-3,CASSYGLPEDTQYF,TGTGCCAGCAGCTACGGACTGCCGGAGGATACGCAGTATTTT
TRBJ2-2,.,.,TRBV9,CASSVARGRDTGELFF,TGTGCCAGCAGCGTAGCGCGGGGGCGGGACACCGGGGAGCTGTTTTTT
TRBJ1-1,.,.,TRBV5-1,CASSLVFGTNTEAFF,TGCGCCAGCAGCTTGGTCTTCGGGACAAACACTGAAGCTTTCTTT